These 26 T cell receptor beta chains were all obtained from the same sample, sequenced in a study of response to subunit inactivated influenza vaccine. MiXCR was run by TCRdb on the RT-PCR reads, yielding one entry per CDR3 protein. This table holds roughly 550,000 distinct CDR3 sequences, approximately 20% found once. In addition, the sample was reused for a study of T cells expressing NK-cell markers. From that report: Production of TCR beta cDNA relied on 5'RACE template switching with UMIs.

Here the sequenced sample was CD4+ T cells sorted from PBMCs, taken about 12 days after vaccination. The receptor set was obtained from a man aged 45-65 years who received an inactivated influenza vaccine.

In this sample, this clonotype turned up many times. V is TRBV7-2 and J is TRBJ2-2; D assignment may be TRBD1 or TRBD2 (6 bases each). V was shortened by 2 bases and J by 6 bases, with 10 bases between the two germline ends. The CDR3 spans 14 residues. Germline CDR1 is SGHTA and CDR2 is FQGNSA. The CDR3, as DNA: TGTGCCAGCAGCTTAAATGGGGGGCCCGGGGAGCTGTTTTTT. Translating gives CASSLNGGPGELFF.

There are a few counts of this clonotype. In DNA form, the CDR3 reads TGTGCCACCCATTTGACAGTTCGAGAGACCCAGTACTTC. It encodes CATHLTVRETQYF. The chain recombines TRBV5-6 with TRBJ2-5, with D perhaps matching TRBD1 (5 bases). Germline lookup yields CDR1 SGHDT and CDR2 YYEEEE. The CDR3 sequence is 13 residues long. Trimming took off 9 bases at V and 4 bases at J, with 16 bases between the two ends.

The V gene is TRBV24-1, the J gene TRBJ2-5; the D call may be TRBD1 or TRBD2 (5 bases each). Germline values: CDR1 KGHDR, CDR2 SFDVKD. V lost 4 bases and J lost 5, with 16 bases in between. This CDR3 comprises 15 residues. The DNA of the CDR3 is TGTGCCACCAGTGACTCCTCTCCGGGGCCGGAGACCCAGTACTTC. It encodes CATSDSSPGPETQYF.

The V gene is TRBV12-3 or TRBV12-4, the J gene TRBJ2-5; D gene uncertain. V gave up 3 bases and J gave up 0 bases, with 5 bases separating them. The CDR3 consists of 13 residues. The CDR3 coding sequence is TGTGCCAGCAGTTTTGGGGACCAAGAGACCCAGTACTTC. Protein: CASSFGDQETQYF.

This clonotype has more than one count but fewer than ten. The chain is built from TRBV7-2 and TRBJ1-1, with 10 bases identical to TRBD1. Trimming took 6 bases from V and 1 from J; bases not matched to a gene: 2. Germline loops: CDR1 SGHTA, CDR2 FQGNSA. CDR3 length equals 14 residues. DNA for the CDR3: TGTGCCAGCAGGACAGGGGGCCGGAACACTGAAGCTTTCTTT. It translates to CASRTGGRNTEAFF. Full variable domain (remainder filled in from reference TRBV7-2 and TRBJ1-1): GAGVSQSPSNKVTEKGKDVELRCDPISGHTALYWYRQSLGQGLEFLIYFQGNSAPDKSGLPSDRFSAERTGGSVSTLTIQRTQQEDSAVYLCASRTGGRNTEAFFGQGTRLTVV.

The J gene is TRBJ2-2, the V gene TRBV12-3 or TRBV12-4, with 9 positions matching TRBD1. The junction had 23 bases not matched to a gene; V was cut back by 3 bases and J by 6 bases. The CDR3 runs 21 residues. Here the CDR3 reads CASSFDFVGSWDRVLPGELFF. DNA of the CDR3: TGTGCCAGCAGTTTTGACTTCGTGGGGTCATGGGACAGGGTGCTTCCCGGGGAGCTGTTTTTT.

This clonotype occurred a few times. The V gene is TRBV7-2, the J gene TRBJ1-5; D call uncertain. From germline, CDR1 is SGHTA and CDR2 FQGNSA. CDR3 length: 15 residues. V was cut by 3 bases and J by 4 bases, with 13 bases left in between. This CDR3 reads CASSFSGLENQPQHF. The DNA of the CDR3 is TGTGCCAGCAGCTTTTCCGGACTCGAGAATCAGCCCCAGCATTTT.

This rearrangement joins TRBV4-1 to TRBJ1-1; D is possibly TRBD1 (6 bases). Trimming removed 4 bases at V and 5 bases at J, with 17 bases between. CDR3 length equals 15 residues. Germline-derived CDR1 and CDR2 are MGHRA and YSYEKL. This CDR3 is CASSPIRGGKTEAFF. CDR3 DNA: TGCGCCAGCAGCCCGATAAGGGGGGGGAAAACTGAAGCTTTCTTT.

This clonotype was counted only a few times. J is TRBJ2-7 and V is TRBV7-9; 11 bases align to TRBD1. The CDR3 has 15 residues. CDR1 and CDR2 from the germline V gene are SEHNR and FQNEAQ (reference sequence). The ends lost 5 bases at V and 3 bases at J; junction bases unmatched: 6. The CDR3 sequence is CASSLSGTGGYEQYF. The CDR3 nucleotides are TGTGCCAGCAGCCTCAGTGGGACAGGGGGCTACGAGCAGTACTTC.

The V call is TRBV5-1, the J call TRBJ2-5; 15 bases are a match to TRBD2. The CDR3 is 17 amino acids. J gave up 4 bases and V 4 bases, and 8 bases lay outside the gene matches. Germline-derived CDR1 and CDR2 are SGHRS and YFSETQ. The CDR3 nucleotides are TGCGCCAGCAGCACTTCTCCGGGACTAGCGGGAGGAGAGACCCAGTACTTC. Amino acid sequence: CASSTSPGLAGGETQYF. Drawing the rest from reference TRBV5-1 and TRBJ2-5, the complete variable domain is KAGVTQTPRYLIKTRGQQVTLSCSPISGHRSVSWYQQTPGQGLQFLFEYFSETQRNKGNFPGRFSGRQFSNSRSEMNVSTLELGDSALYLCASSTSPGLAGGETQYFGPGTRLLVL.

The chain combines TRBV7-9 with TRBJ1-6; D is unclear. The germline gives CDR1 SEHNR, CDR2 FQNEAQ (reference sequence). The CDR3 is made up of 15 amino acids. V was clipped by 5 bases and J by 0 bases, with 8 bases between them. The CDR3 sequence is CASSPIDSYNSPLHF. In DNA form, the CDR3 reads TGTGCCAGCAGCCCAATTGACTCCTATAATTCACCCCTCCACTTT.

This clonotype was found a few times. The chain has TRBV5-1 and TRBJ1-1; 9 bases align to TRBD1. J gave up 0 bases and V 4 bases, and 7 bases lay outside the gene matches. The CDR3 consists of 16 residues. Germline values: CDR1 SGHRS, CDR2 YFSETQ. The CDR3 loop reads CASSTQGASLNTEAFF. DNA of the CDR3: TGCGCCAGCAGCACACAGGGGGCCAGCTTGAACACTGAAGCTTTCTTT.

The gene calls are TRBV27 and TRBJ2-3, with a tentative D call TRBD1 (5 bases). The CDR3 totals 15 residues. The ends were cut back, 5 bases at V and 4 bases at J, with 16 bases in the middle. Germline V gives CDR1 MNHEY, CDR2 SMNVEV (reference sequence). CDR3 coding DNA: TGTGCCAGCAGTGCAGAAGGGCTAGGGGCAGATACGCAGTATTTT. Residues: CASSAEGLGADTQYF.

This clonotype occurred a few times. This chain joins TRBV5-1 and TRBJ2-4; D is uncertain. Trimming took off 4 bases at V and 9 bases at J, with 11 bases between the two ends. Germline V gene data show CDR1 as SGHRS and CDR2 as YFSETQ. This CDR3 contains 12 residues. CDR3 loop: CASSDPMGIQYF. CDR3 sequence (DNA): TGCGCCAGCAGCGATCCGATGGGCATTCAGTACTTC. The whole variable domain, filled in from reference TRBV5-1 and TRBJ2-4, reads KAGVTQTPRYLIKTRGQQVTLSCSPISGHRSVSWYQQTPGQGLQFLFEYFSETQRNKGNFPGRFSGRQFSNSRSEMNVSTLELGDSALYLCASSDPMGIQYFGAGTRLSVL.

The gene calls are TRBV13 and TRBJ2-7; 8 bases are a match to TRBD1. Germline CDR1 PRHDT, CDR2 FYEKMQ (reference sequence). V trimming: 4 bases; J trimming: 3 bases; junction bases outside the gene matches: 5. This CDR3 is built from 14 residues. Written as DNA, the CDR3 is TGTGCCAGCAGCTCCCAGGACAGGGACTACGAGCAGTACTTC. Translating gives CASSSQDRDYEQYF.

At least ten counts were recorded for this clonotype. CDR3 protein: CSAKELDTQYF. The CDR3 DNA reads as TGCAGTGCTAAAGAGCTTGATACGCAGTATTTT. This rearrangement joins TRBV20-1 to TRBJ2-3; no firm D call. CDR1 DFQATT and CDR2 SNEGSKA come from the germline V gene (reference sequence). The CDR3 totals 11 residues. The V gene lost 4 bases and the J gene lost 6 bases, with 8 bases spanning the gap.

There are many counts of this clonotype. The V gene is TRBV5-1, the J gene TRBJ2-5, with D maybe TRBD2 (6 bases). Trimming removed 0 bases from V and 3 bases from J, with 9 bases in between. CDR1 and CDR2 from the germline V gene are SGHRS and YFSETQ. This CDR3 comprises 14 residues. The CDR3 sequence is CASSLEREEETQYF. CDR3 in DNA: TGCGCCAGCAGCTTGGAGAGGGAGGAAGAGACCCAGTACTTC. The whole variable domain, remainder taken from reference TRBV5-1 and TRBJ2-5, is KAGVTQTPRYLIKTRGQQVTLSCSPISGHRSVSWYQQTPGQGLQFLFEYFSETQRNKGNFPGRFSGRQFSNSRSEMNVSTLELGDSALYLCASSLEREEETQYFGPGTRLLVL.

The chain employs TRBV18 and TRBJ2-2, with TRBD1 matching over 7 bases. The trim removed 5 bases at V and 5 bases at J, leaving 5 bases unmatched. Germline assignment: CDR1 KGHSH and CDR2 LQKENI. The CDR3 consists of 14 residues. As DNA, the CDR3 is TGTGCCAGCTCAGAGGGACAGCGAACCGGGGAGCTGTTTTTT. This gives the protein CASSEGQRTGELFF. Full variable domain (remainder filled in from reference TRBV18 and TRBJ2-2): NAGVMQNPRHLVRRRGQEARLRCSPMKGHSHVYWYRQLPEEGLKFMVYLQKENIIDESGMPKERFSAEFPKEGPSILRIQQVVRGDSAAYFCASSEGQRTGELFFGEGSRLTVL.

The chain is built from TRBV6-2 or TRBV6-3 and TRBJ2-4, with D perhaps matching TRBD2 (6 bases). Germline lookup yields CDR1 MNHEY and CDR2 SVGEGT. V was clipped by 2 bases and J by 2 bases, with 10 bases between them. The CDR3 has 15 residues. The CDR3 DNA sequence: TGTGCCAGCAGTTACCGGGGGTTGACCAAAAACATTCAGTACTTC. It codes for CASSYRGLTKNIQYF.

This clonotype was picked up a small number of times. The chain joins TRBV14 to TRBJ2-1; 14 bases are a match to TRBD2. The CDR3 spans 18 residues. From germline, CDR1 is SGHDN and CDR2 FVKESK. Germline trimming cut 4 bases from V and 1 base from J; bases unmatched to any gene: 6. This CDR3 reads CASSPRLAGGWSYNEQFF. The DNA for the CDR3 is TGTGCCAGCAGCCCCCGACTAGCGGGGGGGTGGTCCTACAATGAGCAGTTCTTC.

V is TRBV7-9 and J is TRBJ2-1; TRBD1 matches 9 bases. This CDR3 comprises 15 residues. Unmatched junction bases numbered 5, after V lost 0 bases and J lost 8 bases. Germline CDR1 SEHNR, CDR2 FQNEAQ (reference sequence). CDR3 bases: TGTGCCAGCAGCTTAGCAGGGACAGGGATGGATGAGCAGTTCTTC. Its translation is CASSLAGTGMDEQFF.

In this sample, this clonotype turned up a few times. The chain combines TRBV12-3 or TRBV12-4 with TRBJ2-1; 9 bases agree with TRBD2. The junction had 5 bases not matched to a gene; V was cut back by 2 bases and J by 12 bases. This CDR3 is built from 13 residues. CDR3 in amino acids: CASSLRREGRQFF. The CDR3 nucleotides are TGTGCCAGCAGTTTAAGGCGGGAGGGACGGCAGTTCTTC.

The rearrangement links TRBV7-2 to TRBJ1-1, with a possible D match to TRBD1 (5 bases). V shed 6 bases and J shed 0 bases, with 14 bases lying between them. CDR3 length equals 15 residues. Germline CDR1 and CDR2: SGHTA and FQGNSA. The CDR3 coding sequence is TGTGCCAGCAGGTTTGCCCCAGGGATGAACACTGAAGCTTTCTTT. This gives the protein CASRFAPGMNTEAFF.

For the CDR3, the DNA is TGTGCCAGCAGTTCACCCCCTAGCGGGTCCTACAATGAGCAGTTCTTC. It translates to CASSSPPSGSYNEQFF. This rearrangement joins TRBV28 to TRBJ2-1; 8 bases match TRBD2. Germline CDR1 is MDHEN and CDR2 is SYDVKM. The ends lost 4 bases at V and 1 base at J; junction bases unmatched: 6. CDR3 length: 16 residues.

The chain carries TRBV18 and TRBJ1-4; D uncertain. The germline V and J ends were trimmed by 4 bases and 4 bases, with 13 bases remaining between them. The CDR3 loop spans 15 amino acids. Germline V gene lookup returns CDR1 KGHSH and CDR2 LQKENI. The chain's CDR3 is CASSLSEGSNEKLFF. CDR3 DNA: TGTGCCAGCTCACTCTCGGAAGGAAGTAATGAAAAACTGTTTTTT.

In this sample, this clonotype turned up a few times. In nucleotides, the CDR3 is TGTGCCAGCAGCTTGGCGGGGGGTGATTACGAGCAGTACTTC. Translation gives CASSLAGGDYEQYF. The rearrangement links TRBV7-2 to TRBJ2-7, with 8 bases fitting TRBD2. The CDR3 is 14 residues long. Germline V gene lookup returns CDR1 SGHTA and CDR2 FQGNSA. J gave up 4 bases and V 3 bases, and 5 bases lay outside the gene matches.